The 21 T cell receptor beta chains below all came from one sample that was sequenced in a study of blood T cell repertoires in COVID-19. Assay: immunoSEQ multiplex PCR; the TCRdb copy retains only in-frame clones and omits some. Among about 46,000 clones listed, over 80% were seen once. Sequenced sample: peripheral blood. The source of these receptors is a human donor in a cohort sampled during active COVID-19.

This chain links TRBV2 with TRBJ1-5; tentative D call: TRBD1 (5 bases). Trimming pared 4 bases from V and 7 bases from J, leaving 11 bases between. The CDR3 consists of 13 residues. Germline V CDR1 and CDR2: SNHLY, FYNNEI. CDR3 sequence reads: CASSVDRSQPQHF. The CDR3 DNA reads TGTGCCAGCAGTGTCGACAGAAGCCAGCCCCAGCATTTT.

The chain has TRBV19 and TRBJ2-7; perhaps TRBD1 as D (6 bases). V shed 3 bases and J shed 4 bases, with 19 bases lying between them. Germline CDR1 and CDR2: LNHDA and SQIVND (reference sequence). CDR3 length equals 16 residues. The CDR3 reads CASSILAGDHLYEQYF. CDR3 sequence (DNA): TGTGCCAGTAGTATCCTCGCAGGGGACCATTTGTACGAGCAGTACTTC.

The chain carries TRBV15 and TRBJ2-1, with TRBD1 matching 10 bases. The junction had 3 bases not matched to a gene; V was cut back by 8 bases and J by 2 bases. The CDR3 consists of 14 residues. Germline V gene lookup returns CDR1 LNHNV and CDR2 YYDKDF (reference sequence). This chain's CDR3 is CATAGTGAYNEQFF. CDR3 bases: TGTGCCACCGCCGGGACAGGGGCCTACAATGAGCAGTTCTTC.

The chain has TRBV7-2 and TRBJ2-3; D is unresolved. Per the germline V gene, CDR1 is SGHTA and CDR2 is FQGNSA. The length of the CDR3 is 12 residues. Trimming took off 5 bases at V and 0 bases at J, with 3 bases between the two ends. The CDR3: CASSPSTDTQYF. The CDR3, as DNA: TGTGCCAGCAGCCCAAGCACAGATACGCAGTATTTT.

This sequence joins TRBV18 and TRBJ2-5; D unresolved. The CDR3 is 12 residues long. Looked up from germline, CDR1 is KGHSH and CDR2 is LQKENI. V was shortened by 6 bases and J by 5 bases, with 10 bases between the two germline ends. CDR3 bases: TGTGCCAGCTCGCTTATCGGGGAGACCCAGTACTTC. Translating it yields CASSLIGETQYF.

This clone was observed a handful of times. The CDR3 is CSASWSTGELFF. CDR3 DNA: TGCAGTGCTAGTTGGAGCACCGGGGAGCTGTTTTTT. The rearrangement uses TRBV20-1 and TRBJ2-2; D gene uncertain. V gave up 3 bases and J gave up 4 bases, with 6 bases separating them. CDR1 is DFQATT and CDR2 is SNEGSKA in the germline V gene (reference sequence). The CDR3 spans 12 residues.

The V gene is TRBV28, the J gene TRBJ1-2; 9 bases match TRBD1. Germline V gene lookup returns CDR1 MDHEN and CDR2 SYDVKM. This CDR3 comprises 14 residues. Trimming at V came to 6 bases and at J to 6 bases, leaving 8 bases not matched to a gene. CDR3 sequence: CASRPPGQGHGYTF. Written as DNA, the CDR3 is TGTGCCAGCAGGCCGCCGGGACAGGGTCATGGCTACACCTTC.

The chain uses TRBV7-3 and TRBJ2-5; perhaps TRBD2 as D (5 bases). The CDR3 contains 13 residues. Germline CDR1 and CDR2: SGHTA and FQGTGA. Trimming stripped 5 bases from V and 4 bases from J, with 11 bases between. CDR3 in DNA: TGTGCCAGCAGCCGCGGCGGGTCAGAGACCCAGTACTTC. Translating it yields CASSRGGSETQYF.

The chain carries TRBV11-2 and TRBJ1-3, with D hard to call. Per germline, CDR1 SGHAT and CDR2 FQNNGV. V was pared by 4 bases and J by 8 bases, with 12 bases between. The CDR3 extends over 13 amino acids. This CDR3 is CASSSDIVDTIYF. In nucleotides, the CDR3 is TGTGCCAGCAGCTCCGACATAGTGGACACCATATATTTT.

The chain employs TRBV30 and TRBJ2-7; 15 bases map to TRBD2. Germline CDR1 GTSNPN, CDR2 SVGIG (reference sequence). The CDR3 has 15 amino acids. J was trimmed by 5 bases and V by 1 base; bases with no gene match: 3. The CDR3 protein is CAWSEGLAGGDEQYF. CDR3 bases: TGTGCCTGGAGTGAGGGACTAGCGGGAGGAGACGAGCAGTACTTC.

This clone occurred a few times. CDR3 amino acids: CASSGLANRSYEQYF. The CDR3 DNA reads TGTGCCAGCAGCGGACTAGCGAACCGCTCCTACGAGCAGTACTTC. J is TRBJ2-7 and V is TRBV6-4; 9 bases align to TRBD2. The CDR3 length is 15 residues. The V gene end was trimmed by 6 bases and the J gene end by 0 bases; junction bases not matched to a gene: 6. CDR1 is MRHNA and CDR2 is SNTAGT in the germline V gene.

The chain recombines TRBV4-1 with TRBJ1-5; no clear D. The CDR3 length is 13 residues. Germline assignment: CDR1 MGHRA and CDR2 YSYEKL. The germline V and J ends were trimmed by 4 bases and 2 bases, with 6 bases remaining between them. The CDR3 spells CASSPIRNQPQHF. The DNA for the CDR3 is TGCGCCAGCAGCCCCATCCGCAATCAGCCCCAGCATTTT.

The chain links TRBV2 to TRBJ2-7; 7 bases fit TRBD2. Germline V gene sequence: CDR1 SNHLY, CDR2 FYNNEI. Unmatched junction bases numbered 5, after V lost 7 bases and J lost 8 bases. This CDR3 comprises 11 residues. As DNA, the CDR3 is TGTGCCAGCACCGGGGAGGGGAAGCAGTACTTC. Encoded protein: CASTGEGKQYF.

This chain connects TRBV5-1 to TRBJ2-5; 10 nucleotides agree with TRBD1. Germline assignment: CDR1 SGHRS and CDR2 YFSETQ. Germline trimming cut 3 bases from V and 5 bases from J; bases unmatched to any gene: 1. The CDR3 consists of 13 residues. The CDR3 sequence is CASSSDRGETQYF. CDR3 nucleotides: TGCGCCAGCAGCTCGGACAGGGGGGAGACCCAGTACTTC.

The chain uses TRBV9 and TRBJ1-2, with 11 bases aligning to TRBD1. The CDR3 is 16 residues long. Germline trimming cut 0 bases from V and 4 bases from J; bases unmatched to any gene: 5. The V gene's germline CDR1 is SGDLS and CDR2 YYNGEE. This chain's CDR3 is CASSVAPGQGAYGYTF. The CDR3, as DNA: TGTGCCAGCAGCGTAGCCCCCGGACAGGGGGCCTATGGCTACACCTTC.

The chain joins TRBV6-4 to TRBJ2-1; weak D call: TRBD2 (7 bases). Germline V lookup: CDR1 MRHNA, CDR2 SNTAGT. Trimming pared 3 bases from V and 8 bases from J, leaving 11 bases between. The length of the CDR3 is 13 residues. This CDR3 is CASSETGGYEQFF. CDR3 DNA sequence: TGTGCCAGCAGTGAAACGGGGGGCTATGAGCAGTTCTTC.

The CDR3 here is CASSLVAGANTEAFF. CDR3 bases: TGTGCCAGCAGCTTGGTGGCAGGGGCGAACACTGAAGCTTTCTTT. The J gene is TRBJ1-1, the V gene TRBV5-5; D is possibly TRBD1 (6 bases). There are 15 residues in the CDR3. V lost 0 bases and J 1 base, leaving 10 bases between the germline ends. Germline V gene sequence: CDR1 SGHKS, CDR2 YYEKEE (reference sequence).

V and J are TRBV30 and TRBJ2-1; TRBD2 matches 8 bases. The ends lost 0 bases at V and 4 bases at J; junction bases unmatched: 5. The length of the CDR3 is 15 residues. CDR1 GTSNPN and CDR2 SVGIG come from the germline V gene (reference sequence). CDR3 loop: CAWSVVVAGYNEQFF. The CDR3 DNA is TGTGCCTGGAGTGTAGTGGTAGCGGGGTACAATGAGCAGTTCTTC.

CDR3 protein: CASSPLGTSEYQETQYF. The CDR3 DNA follows: TGTGCCAGCTCACCCCTAGGGACTAGCGAATACCAAGAGACCCAGTACTTC. This chain uses TRBV18 with TRBJ2-5, with 10 bases aligning to TRBD2. CDR3 length: 17 amino acids. Unmatched junction bases numbered 7, after V lost 3 bases and J lost 0 bases. Germline V gene sequence: CDR1 KGHSH, CDR2 LQKENI.

The genes are TRBV29-1 and TRBJ2-1, with D perhaps TRBD1 or TRBD2 (5 bases each). There are 13 residues in the CDR3. The germline V gene has CDR1 SQVTM and CDR2 ANQGSEA. V lost 7 bases, J lost 5 bases, and 15 bases lay in between. In DNA form, the CDR3 reads TGCAGCGGGGGGAGACTATATAACAATGAGCAGTTCTTC. Protein sequence: CSGGRLYNNEQFF.

This clone was observed a single time. The chain carries TRBV7-3 and TRBJ1-6; D is uncertain. The CDR3 has 17 residues. V lost 2 bases and J 0 bases, leaving 11 bases between the germline ends. CDR1 is SGHTA, CDR2 FQGTGA, per germline. This CDR3 reads CASSLGSRSSYNSPLHF. CDR3 nucleotide sequence: TGTGCCAGCAGCTTAGGTTCCCGGAGCTCCTATAATTCACCCCTCCACTTT.